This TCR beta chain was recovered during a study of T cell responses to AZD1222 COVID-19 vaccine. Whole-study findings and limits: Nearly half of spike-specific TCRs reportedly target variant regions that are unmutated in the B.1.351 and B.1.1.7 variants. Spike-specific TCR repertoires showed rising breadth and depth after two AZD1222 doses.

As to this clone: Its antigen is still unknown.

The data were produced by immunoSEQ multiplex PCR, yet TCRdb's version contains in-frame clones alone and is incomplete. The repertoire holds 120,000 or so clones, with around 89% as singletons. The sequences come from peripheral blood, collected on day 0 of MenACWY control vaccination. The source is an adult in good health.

The CDR3 protein is CSVGFSGNTIYF. CDR3 DNA sequence: TGCAGCGTTGGATTCTCTGGAAACACCATATATTTT. V is TRBV29-1 and J is TRBJ1-3; D gene unclear. CDR3 size: 12 residues. The V gene lost 4 bases and the J gene lost 0 bases, with 4 bases spanning the gap. Germline V lookup: CDR1 SQVTM, CDR2 ANQGSEA. The full variable domain, in which reference TRBV29-1 and TRBJ1-3 provide the parts outside the CDR3, is SAVISQKPSRDICQRGTSLTIQCQVDSQVTMMFWYRQQPGQSLTLIATANQGSEATYESGFVIDKFPISRPNLTFSTLTVSNMSPEDSSIYLCSVGFSGNTIYFGEGSWLTVV.